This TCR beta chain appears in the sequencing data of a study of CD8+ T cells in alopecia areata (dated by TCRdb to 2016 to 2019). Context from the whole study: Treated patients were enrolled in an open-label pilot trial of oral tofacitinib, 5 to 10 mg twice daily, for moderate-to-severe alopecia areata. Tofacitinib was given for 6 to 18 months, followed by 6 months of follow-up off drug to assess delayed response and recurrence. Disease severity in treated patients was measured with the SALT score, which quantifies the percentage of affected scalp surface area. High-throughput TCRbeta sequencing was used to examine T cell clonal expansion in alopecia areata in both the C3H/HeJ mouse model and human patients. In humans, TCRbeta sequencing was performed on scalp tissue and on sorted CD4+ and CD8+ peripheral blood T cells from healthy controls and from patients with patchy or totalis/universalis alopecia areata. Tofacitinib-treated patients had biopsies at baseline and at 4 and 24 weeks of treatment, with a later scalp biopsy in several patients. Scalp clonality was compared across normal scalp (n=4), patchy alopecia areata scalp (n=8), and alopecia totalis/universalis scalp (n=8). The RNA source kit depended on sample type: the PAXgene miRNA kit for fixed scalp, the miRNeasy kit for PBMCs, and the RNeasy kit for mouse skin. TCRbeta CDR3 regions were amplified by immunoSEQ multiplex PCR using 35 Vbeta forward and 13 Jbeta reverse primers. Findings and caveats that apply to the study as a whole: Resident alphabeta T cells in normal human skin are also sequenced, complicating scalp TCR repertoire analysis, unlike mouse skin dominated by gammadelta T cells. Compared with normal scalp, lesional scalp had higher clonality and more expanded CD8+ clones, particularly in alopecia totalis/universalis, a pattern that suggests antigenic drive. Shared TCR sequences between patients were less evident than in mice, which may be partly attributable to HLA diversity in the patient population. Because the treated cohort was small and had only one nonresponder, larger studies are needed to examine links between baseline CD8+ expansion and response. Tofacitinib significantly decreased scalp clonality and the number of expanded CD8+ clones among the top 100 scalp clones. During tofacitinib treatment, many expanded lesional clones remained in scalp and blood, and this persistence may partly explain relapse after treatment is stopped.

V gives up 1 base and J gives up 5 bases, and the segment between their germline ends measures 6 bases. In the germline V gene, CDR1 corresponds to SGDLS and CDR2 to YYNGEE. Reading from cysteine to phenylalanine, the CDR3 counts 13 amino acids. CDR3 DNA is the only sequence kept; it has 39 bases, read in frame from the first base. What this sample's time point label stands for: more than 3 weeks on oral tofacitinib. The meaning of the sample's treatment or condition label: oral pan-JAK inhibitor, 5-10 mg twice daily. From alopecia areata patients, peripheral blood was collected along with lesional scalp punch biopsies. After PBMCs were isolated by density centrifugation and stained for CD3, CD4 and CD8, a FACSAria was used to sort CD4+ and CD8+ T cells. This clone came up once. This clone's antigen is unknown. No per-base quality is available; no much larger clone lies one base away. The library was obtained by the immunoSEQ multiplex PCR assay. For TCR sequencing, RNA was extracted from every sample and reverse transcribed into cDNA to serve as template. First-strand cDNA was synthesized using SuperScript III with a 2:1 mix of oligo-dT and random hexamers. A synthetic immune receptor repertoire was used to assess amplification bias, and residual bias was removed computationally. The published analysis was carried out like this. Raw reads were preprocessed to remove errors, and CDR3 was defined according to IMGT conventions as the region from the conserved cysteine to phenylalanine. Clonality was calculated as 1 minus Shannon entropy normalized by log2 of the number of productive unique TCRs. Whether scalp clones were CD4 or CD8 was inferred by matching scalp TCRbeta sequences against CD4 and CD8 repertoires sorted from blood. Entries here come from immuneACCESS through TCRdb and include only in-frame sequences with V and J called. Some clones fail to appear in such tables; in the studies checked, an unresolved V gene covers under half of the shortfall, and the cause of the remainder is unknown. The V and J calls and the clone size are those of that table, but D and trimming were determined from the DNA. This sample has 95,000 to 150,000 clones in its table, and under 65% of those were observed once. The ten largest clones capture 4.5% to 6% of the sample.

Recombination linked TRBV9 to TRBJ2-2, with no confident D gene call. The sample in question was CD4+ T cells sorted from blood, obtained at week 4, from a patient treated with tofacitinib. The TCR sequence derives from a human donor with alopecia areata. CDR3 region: CASSVRFTGELFF. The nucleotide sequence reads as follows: TGTGCCAGCAGCGTAAGGTTTACCGGGGAGCTGTTTTTT.